This T cell receptor (beta chain) was sequenced in a study of cytomegalovirus exposure and HLA in healthy donors. CDR3 length equals 15 residues. The ends were cut back, 2 bases at V and 4 bases at J, with 13 bases in the middle. CDR1 and CDR2 from the germline V gene are SGHVS and FQNEAQ. The PCR was carried out with 60 Vbeta primers and 13 Jbeta primers. Assay: immunoSEQ multiplex PCR; the TCRdb copy retains only in-frame clones and omits some. The sample has about 150,000 clones; approximately 80% are singletons. A note on this clone: The antigen is undetermined.

General study results and limits: Cytomegalovirus-associated status was assigned to approximately 160 TCR beta chains. Researchers reported that a few CMV-associated chains were confirmed in vitro as CMV antigen-specific. A later look showed TCR association rates differing by HLA locus, highest for DRB1 and lowest for HLA-C. Most TCR beta V segments were productive about 87% or about 30% of the time in an earlier analysis.

The sample taken for sequencing was PBMCs. This TCR derives from a woman in her thirties or forties in good health and CMV-seropositive. This chain connects TRBV7-8 to TRBJ2-3; D remains unclear. CDR3 in DNA: TGTGCCAGCAGCTTACCGAGGCTAACCCCAGATACGCAGTATTTT. It translates to CASSLPRLTPDTQYF.